This TCR beta chain was obtained from a study of OX40 agonist ivuxolimab in advanced cancers. The germline CDR1 and CDR2 sequences are MDHEN and SYDVKM. Trimming took 6 bases from V and 10 from J; bases not matched to a gene: 5. This CDR3 is built from 11 residues. This table comes from immunoSEQ multiplex PCR, and its TCRdb copy is limited to in-frame clones, with some not included. Here the sample spans 40,000 to 45,000 clones, 85% to 90% being singletons. Source: CD4+ or CD8+ T cells sorted from blood, taken in a trial of the OX40 agonist ivuxolimab. This clonotype was obtained from an adult with an advanced solid tumor such as melanoma, head and neck, liver or kidney cancer. This chain joins TRBV28 and TRBJ1-1; 7 nucleotides align to TRBD1. CDR3 sequence: CASRGQRRAFF. As DNA, the CDR3 is TGTGCCAGCAGGGGACAGAGGCGAGCTTTCTTT.